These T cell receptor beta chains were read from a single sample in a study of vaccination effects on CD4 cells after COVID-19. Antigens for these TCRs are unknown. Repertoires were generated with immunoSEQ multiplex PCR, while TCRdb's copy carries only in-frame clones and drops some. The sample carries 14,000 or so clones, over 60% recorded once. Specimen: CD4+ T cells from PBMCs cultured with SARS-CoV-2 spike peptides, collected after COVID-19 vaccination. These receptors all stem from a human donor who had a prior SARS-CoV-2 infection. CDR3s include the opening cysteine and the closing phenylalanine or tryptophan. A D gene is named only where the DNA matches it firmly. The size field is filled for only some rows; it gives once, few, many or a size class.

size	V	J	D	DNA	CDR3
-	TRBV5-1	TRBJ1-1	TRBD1	TGCGCCAGCAGCCAACAGGGGGTCGCTGAAGCTTTCTTT	CASSQQGVAEAFF
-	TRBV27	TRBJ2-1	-	TGTGCCAGCAGTTTATGGGGGGATCGGGAGCAGTTCTTC	CASSLWGDREQFF
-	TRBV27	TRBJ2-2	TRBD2	TGTGCCAGCACGGATAGCGGGAGCCCCGGGGAGCTGTTTTTT	CASTDSGSPGELFF
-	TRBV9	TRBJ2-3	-	TGTGCCAGCAGCGGAACGACAGGAGACCAAGCAGATACGCAGTATTTT	CASSGTTGDQADTQYF
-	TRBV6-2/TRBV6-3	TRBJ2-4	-	TGTGCCAGCAGTTACTCCGACTTAGGACGCCGGCCTCTAAAGAAGTACTTC	CASSYSDLGRRPLKKYF
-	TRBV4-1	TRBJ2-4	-	TGCGCCAGCAGCCAAGGACGACAGGAAGGGTCCAAAAACATTCAGTACTTC	CASSQGRQEGSKNIQYF
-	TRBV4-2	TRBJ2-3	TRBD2	TGTGCCAGCAGCCAAGTATTTCGGGGGGGGTTAGATACGCAGTATTTT	CASSQVFRGGLDTQYF
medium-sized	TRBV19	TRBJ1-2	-	TGTGCCAGTAGACCCATCAACGGCCTGGGTGGCTACACCTTC	CASRPINGLGGYTF
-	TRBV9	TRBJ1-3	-	TGTGCCAGCAGCGTAGAAAGCGTCTCTGGAAACACCATATATTTT	CASSVESVSGNTIYF
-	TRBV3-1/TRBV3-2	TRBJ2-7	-	TGTGCCAGCAGCCAAGCTTGGCAGGGTTACGAGCAGTACTTC	CASSQAWQGYEQYF
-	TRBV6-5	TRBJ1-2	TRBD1	TGTGCCAGCAGTCCGGGACAGACCCTTTATGGCTACACCTTC	CASSPGQTLYGYTF
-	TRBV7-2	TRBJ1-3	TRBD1	TGTGCCAGCAGCTTGTTTGGGACAGGGACTGGAAACACCATATATTTT	CASSLFGTGTGNTIYF
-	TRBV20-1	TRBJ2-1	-	TGCAGTGCCCTGAACAATGAGCAGTTCTTC	CSALNNEQFF
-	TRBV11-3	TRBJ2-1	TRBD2	TGTGCCAGCAGCTTAGAGGCGGGAGACACCTATGAGCAGTTCTTC	CASSLEAGDTYEQFF
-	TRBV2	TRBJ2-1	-	TGTGCCAGCAGTGGGTTTGGCTCCAGTAATGAGCAGTTCTTC	CASSGFGSSNEQFF
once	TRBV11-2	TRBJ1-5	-	TGTGCCAGCAGCGCAACTAGCAATCAGCCCCAGCATTTT	CASSATSNQPQHF
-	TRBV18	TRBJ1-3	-	TGTGCCAGCTCTCTAGAGCACGGGAGCTCTGGAAACACCATATATTTT	CASSLEHGSSGNTIYF
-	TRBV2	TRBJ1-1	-	TGTGCCAGCAGTGAGGGGTGGAACACTGAAGCTTTCTTT	CASSEGWNTEAFF
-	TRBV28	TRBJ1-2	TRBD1	TGTGCCAGCGACACTGACAGGGAGGGCGGCTACACCTTC	CASDTDREGGYTF
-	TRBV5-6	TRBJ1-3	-	TGTGCCAGCAGCTTGGGGAGGAGTAACACCATATATTTT	CASSLGRSNTIYF
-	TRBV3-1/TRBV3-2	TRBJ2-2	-	TGTGCCAGCAGCTCGCCGGCGAACACCGGGGAGCTGTTTTTT	CASSSPANTGELFF
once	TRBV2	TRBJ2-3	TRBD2	TGTGCCAGCATCCGAACACTAGCGGGAGCCCAAGATACGCAGTATTTT	CASIRTLAGAQDTQYF
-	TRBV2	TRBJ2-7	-	TGTGCCAGCGGGCAAGGTGGTGACGGCTACGAGCAGTACTTC	CASGQGGDGYEQYF
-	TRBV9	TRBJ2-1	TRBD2	TGTGCCAGCAGCATTACTAGCGGATACAATGAGCAGTTCTTC	CASSITSGYNEQFF
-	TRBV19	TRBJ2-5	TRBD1	TGTGCCAGTAGTATCAGGACAGGGGTGTACCAAGAGACCCAGTACTTC	CASSIRTGVYQETQYF
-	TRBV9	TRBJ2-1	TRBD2	TGTGCCAGCAGCGTAGAACTAGCGGGAGGGGGTCGCGAGCAGTTCTTC	CASSVELAGGGREQFF
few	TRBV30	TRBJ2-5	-	TGTGCCTGGAGTAGCGGCGGCTCGGGGGAGACCCAGTACTTC	CAWSSGGSGETQYF
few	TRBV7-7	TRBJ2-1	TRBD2	TGTGCTAGCAGCTTAGCGAGCGGGAGGATCCATGAGCAGTTCTTC	CASSLASGRIHEQFF
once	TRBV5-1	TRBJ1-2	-	TGCGCCAGCAGCTTGGTAGGGGCCGCTTCTTATGGCTACACCTTC	CASSLVGAASYGYTF
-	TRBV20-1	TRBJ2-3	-	TGCAGTCAGGGGGGGACAGATACGCAGTATTTT	CSQGGTDTQYF
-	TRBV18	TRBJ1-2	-	TGTGCCAGCTCACCAGAGGGGCAGGGGAGTCGCTACACCTTC	CASSPEGQGSRYTF
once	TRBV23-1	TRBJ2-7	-	TGCGCCAGCAGTCAATGGTTTGGCCGGGACGGGACCTACGAGCAGTACTTC	CASSQWFGRDGTYEQYF
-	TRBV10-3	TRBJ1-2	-	TGTGCCATCAGTGAACCGTCAGGGCTTTATGGCTACACCTTC	CAISEPSGLYGYTF
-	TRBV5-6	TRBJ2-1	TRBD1	TGTGCCAGCAGCTTGACAGGGGCCAATTTATACAATGAGCAGTTCTTC	CASSLTGANLYNEQFF
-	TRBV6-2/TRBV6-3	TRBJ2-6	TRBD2	TGTGCCAGCAGTTACGCGGGGGGTGGGGCCAACGTCCTGACTTTC	CASSYAGGGANVLTF
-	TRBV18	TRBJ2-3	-	TGTGCCAGCTCTCGTCGGGTTAGCACAGATACGCAGTATTTT	CASSRRVSTDTQYF
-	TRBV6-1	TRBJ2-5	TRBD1	TGTGCCAGCAGTGAACCGGACAGGGAGACCCAGTACTTC	CASSEPDRETQYF
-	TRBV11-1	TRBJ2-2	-	TGTGCCAGCAGCCCCCGGGCCGGGGAGCTGTTTTTT	CASSPRAGELFF
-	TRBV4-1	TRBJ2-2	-	TGCGCCAGCAGCCAAGATTGGGGGGCCGGGGAGCTGTTTTTT	CASSQDWGAGELFF
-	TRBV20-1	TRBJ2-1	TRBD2	TGCAGTATCAGCGGGGGGTGGGAGCAGTTCTTC	CSISGGWEQFF
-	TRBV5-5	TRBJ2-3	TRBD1	TGTGCCAGCAGATACGGACAGGGGGGCACAGATACGCAGTATTTT	CASRYGQGGTDTQYF
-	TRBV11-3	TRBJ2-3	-	TGTGCCAGCAGCTCCCGGACAGATTTTGATACGCAGTATTTT	CASSSRTDFDTQYF
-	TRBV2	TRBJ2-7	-	TGTGCCTTTCGAGTGAGCTCCTACGAGCAGTACTTC	CAFRVSSYEQYF
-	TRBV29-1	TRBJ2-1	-	TGCAGCGTTGAAGAGGGGGGAGGGGGGTACTACAATGAGCAGTTCTTC	CSVEEGGGGYYNEQFF
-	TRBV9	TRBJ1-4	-	TGTGCCAGCAACAAAGCAGGGCCTAATGAAAAACTGTTTTTT	CASNKAGPNEKLFF
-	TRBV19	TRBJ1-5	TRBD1	TGTGCCAGTAGTCCCGGGCGGGACAGGGACGTTCAGCCCCAGCATTTT	CASSPGRDRDVQPQHF
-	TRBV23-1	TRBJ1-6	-	TGCGCCAGCCCTCAGGTGAATTATTCACCCCTCCACTTT	CASPQVNYSPLHF
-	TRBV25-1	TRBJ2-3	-	TGTGCCAGCCGTTTGGGGGAATTAGATACGCAGTATTTT	CASRLGELDTQYF
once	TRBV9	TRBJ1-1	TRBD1	TGTGCCAGCAGCGCACAGGGGGGTGGGACAAGAGGGGTAAACACTGAAGCTTTCTTT	CASSAQGGGTRGVNTEAFF
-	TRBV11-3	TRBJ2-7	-	TGTGCCAGCAGCTTAGGGTTTGATGAGAGGCGGCAGTACTTC	CASSLGFDERRQYF
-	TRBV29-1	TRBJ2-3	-	TGCAGCGTTGTGGTCCAGCGGAGAGATACGCAGTATTTT	CSVVVQRRDTQYF
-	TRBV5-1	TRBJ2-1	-	TGCGCCAGCAGCTTAAAGGGGGGGACTGGCTCCTTGCAGTTCTTC	CASSLKGGTGSLQFF
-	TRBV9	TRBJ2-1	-	TGTGCCAGCAGCGTAGACTATCCGCCCTACAATGAGCAGTTCTTC	CASSVDYPPYNEQFF
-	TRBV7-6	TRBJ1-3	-	TGTGCCAGCAGCTGGGGAGGGGGGCGACGCTCTGGAAACACCATATATTTT	CASSWGGGRRSGNTIYF
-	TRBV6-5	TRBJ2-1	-	TGTGCCAGCAGTTACTCGGGAGGTGGGTACAATGAGCAGTTCTTC	CASSYSGGGYNEQFF
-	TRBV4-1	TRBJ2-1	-	TGCGCCAGCAGCCAGTCCACCGCGGGGCTCCCCTACAATGAGCAGTTCTTC	CASSQSTAGLPYNEQFF
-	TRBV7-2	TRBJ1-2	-	TGTGCCAGCAGCTTAGCGATGTGGGGAGCCAGCTCCCAATATGGCTACACCTTC	CASSLAMWGASSQYGYTF
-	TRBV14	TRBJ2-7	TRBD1	TGTGCCAGCAGCCAAGAGACCGGGACAGGGGATAGCTCCTACGAGCAGTACTTC	CASSQETGTGDSSYEQYF
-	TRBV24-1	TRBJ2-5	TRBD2	TGTGCCACCAGCGCCGGCCTAGCGGGAGTCTGGGAGACCCAGTACTTC	CATSAGLAGVWETQYF